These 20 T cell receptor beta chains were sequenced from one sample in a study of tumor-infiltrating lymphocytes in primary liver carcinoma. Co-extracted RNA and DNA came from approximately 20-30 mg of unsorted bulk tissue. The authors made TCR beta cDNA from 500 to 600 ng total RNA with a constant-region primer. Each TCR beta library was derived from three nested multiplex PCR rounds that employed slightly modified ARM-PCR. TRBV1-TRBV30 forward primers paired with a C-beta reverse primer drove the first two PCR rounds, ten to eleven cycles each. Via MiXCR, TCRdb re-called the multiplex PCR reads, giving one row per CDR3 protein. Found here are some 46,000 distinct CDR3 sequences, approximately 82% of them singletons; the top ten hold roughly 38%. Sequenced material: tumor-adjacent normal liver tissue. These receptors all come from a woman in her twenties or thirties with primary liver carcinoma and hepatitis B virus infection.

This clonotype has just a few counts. Here the CDR3 DNA reads TGTGCCAGCAGGGGGACAGGGTCGAACACCGGGGAGCTGTTTTTT. It yields the protein CASRGTGSNTGELFF. The genes are TRBV2 and TRBJ2-2, with 9 bases matching TRBD1. The CDR3 consists of 15 residues. Germline assignment: CDR1 SNHLY and CDR2 FYNNEI. Trimming removed 6 bases from V and 0 bases from J; junction bases left unmatched: 2.

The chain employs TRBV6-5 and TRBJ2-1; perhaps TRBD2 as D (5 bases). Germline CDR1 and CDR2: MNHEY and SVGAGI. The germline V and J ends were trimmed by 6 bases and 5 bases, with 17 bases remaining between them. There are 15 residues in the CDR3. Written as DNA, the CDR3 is TGTGCCAGCAGCCAACATTACTCGAGGGACAATGAGCAGTTCTTC. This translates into CASSQHYSRDNEQFF.

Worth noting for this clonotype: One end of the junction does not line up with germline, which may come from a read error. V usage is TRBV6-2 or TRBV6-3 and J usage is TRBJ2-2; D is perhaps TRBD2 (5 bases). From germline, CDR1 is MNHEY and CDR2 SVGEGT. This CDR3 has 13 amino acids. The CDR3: CASSYSETGEPSF. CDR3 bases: TGTGCCAGCAGTTACTCAGAGACCGGGGAGCCGTCTTTT.

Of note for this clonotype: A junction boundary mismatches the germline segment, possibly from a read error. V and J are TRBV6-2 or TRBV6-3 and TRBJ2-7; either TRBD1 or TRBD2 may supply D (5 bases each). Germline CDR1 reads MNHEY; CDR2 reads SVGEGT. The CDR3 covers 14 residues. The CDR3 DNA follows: TGTGCCAGTAGTTACTCGGGACCTTCCGAAGTGCAGTATTTC. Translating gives CASSYSGPSEVQYF.

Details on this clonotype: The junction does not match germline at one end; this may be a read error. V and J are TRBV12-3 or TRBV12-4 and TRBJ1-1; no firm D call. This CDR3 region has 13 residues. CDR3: CASSLEEITEAFF. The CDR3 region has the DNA TGTGCCAGTAGTTTGGAAGAGATCACTGAAGCTTTCTTT.

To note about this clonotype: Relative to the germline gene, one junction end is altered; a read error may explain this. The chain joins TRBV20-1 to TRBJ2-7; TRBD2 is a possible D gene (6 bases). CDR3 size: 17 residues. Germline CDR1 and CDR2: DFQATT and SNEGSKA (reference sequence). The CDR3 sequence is CSARDAPARREGYEQHF. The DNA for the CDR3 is TGTAGTGCTAGAGACGCGCCCGCCCGGCGGGAAGGTTACGAGCAGCACTTC.

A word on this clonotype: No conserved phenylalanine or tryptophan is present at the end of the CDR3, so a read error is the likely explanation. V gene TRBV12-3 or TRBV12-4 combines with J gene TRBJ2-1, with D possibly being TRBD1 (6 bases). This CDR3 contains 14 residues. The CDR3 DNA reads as TGTGCTACCAGGGGTAGTGGAACCTACAATGAGCAGTTCCTC. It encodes CATRGSGTYNEQFL.

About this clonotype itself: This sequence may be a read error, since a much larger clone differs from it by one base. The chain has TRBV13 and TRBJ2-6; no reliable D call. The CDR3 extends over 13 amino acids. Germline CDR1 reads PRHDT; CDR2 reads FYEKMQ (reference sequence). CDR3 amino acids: CASNLKGANVLTF. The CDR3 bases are TGTGCCAGCAACTTAAAGGGGGCCAACGTCCTGACTTTC.

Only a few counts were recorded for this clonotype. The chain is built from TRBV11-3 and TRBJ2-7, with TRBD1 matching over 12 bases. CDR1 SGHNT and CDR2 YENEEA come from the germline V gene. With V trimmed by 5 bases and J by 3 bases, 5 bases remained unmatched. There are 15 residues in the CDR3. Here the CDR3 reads CASSPGTGGNYEQYF. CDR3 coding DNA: TGTGCCAGCAGCCCCGGGACAGGGGGCAACTACGAGCAGTACTTC.

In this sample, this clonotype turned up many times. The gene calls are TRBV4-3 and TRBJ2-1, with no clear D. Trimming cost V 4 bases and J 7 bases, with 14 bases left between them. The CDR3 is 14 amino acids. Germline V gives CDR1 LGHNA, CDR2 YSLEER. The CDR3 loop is CASSPGIGWNEQFF. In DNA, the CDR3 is TGCGCCAGCAGCCCAGGCATCGGGTGGAATGAGCAGTTCTTC.

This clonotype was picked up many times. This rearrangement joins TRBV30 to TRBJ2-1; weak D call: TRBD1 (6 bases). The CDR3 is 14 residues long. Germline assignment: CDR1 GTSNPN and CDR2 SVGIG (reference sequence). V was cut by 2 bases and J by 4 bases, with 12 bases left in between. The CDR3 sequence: CAWSYGTLYNEQFF. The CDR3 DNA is TGTGCCTGGAGTTACGGGACACTATACAATGAGCAGTTCTTC.

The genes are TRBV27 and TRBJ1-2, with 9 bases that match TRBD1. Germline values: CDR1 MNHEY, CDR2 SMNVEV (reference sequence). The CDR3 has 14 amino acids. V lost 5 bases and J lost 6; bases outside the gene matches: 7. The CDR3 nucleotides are TGTGCCAGCAGTCTGACAGGGGGGAGTAATGGCTACACCTTC. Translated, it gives CASSLTGGSNGYTF.

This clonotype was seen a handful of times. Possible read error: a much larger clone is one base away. CDR3 amino acids: CASSQDWDRVNGYTF. The CDR3 DNA follows: TGCGCCAGCAGCCAAGATTGGGACAGGGTGAATGGCTACACCTTC. This chain uses TRBV4-3 with TRBJ1-2, with 9 positions matching TRBD1. The germline V gene encodes CDR1 LGHNA and CDR2 YSLEER. Trimming cost V 0 bases and J 6 bases; bases outside gene matches: 5. CDR3 length: 15 amino acids.

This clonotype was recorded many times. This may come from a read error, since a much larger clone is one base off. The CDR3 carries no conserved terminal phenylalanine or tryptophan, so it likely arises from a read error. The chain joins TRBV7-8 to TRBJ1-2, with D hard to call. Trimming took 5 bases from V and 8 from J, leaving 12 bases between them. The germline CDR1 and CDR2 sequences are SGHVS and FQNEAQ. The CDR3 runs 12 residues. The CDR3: CASSHRYEGYTS. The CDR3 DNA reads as TGTGCCAGCAGCCACCGTTACGAGGGCTACACCTCC.

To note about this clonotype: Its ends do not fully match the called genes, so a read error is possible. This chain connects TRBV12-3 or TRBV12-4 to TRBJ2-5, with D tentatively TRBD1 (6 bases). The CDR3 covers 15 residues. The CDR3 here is CASSPGTRDMETQYF. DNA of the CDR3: TGTGCCAGCAGCCCCGGGACAAGGGACATGGAGACACAGTACTTC.

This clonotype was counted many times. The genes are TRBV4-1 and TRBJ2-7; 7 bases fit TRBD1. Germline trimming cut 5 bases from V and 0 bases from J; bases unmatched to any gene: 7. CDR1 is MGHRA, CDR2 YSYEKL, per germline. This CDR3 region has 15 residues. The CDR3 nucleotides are TGCGCCAGCAGCTACACACGGGACAGCTCCTACGAGCAGTACTTC. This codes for CASSYTRDSSYEQYF.

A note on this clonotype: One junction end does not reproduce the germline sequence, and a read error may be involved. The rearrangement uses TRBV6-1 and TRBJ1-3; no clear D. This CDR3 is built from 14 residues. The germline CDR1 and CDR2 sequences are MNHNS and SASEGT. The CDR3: CASSGAASGNTIYF. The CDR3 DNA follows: TGTGCCAGCAGTGGGGCTGCCTCTGGAAACACCATATACTTT.

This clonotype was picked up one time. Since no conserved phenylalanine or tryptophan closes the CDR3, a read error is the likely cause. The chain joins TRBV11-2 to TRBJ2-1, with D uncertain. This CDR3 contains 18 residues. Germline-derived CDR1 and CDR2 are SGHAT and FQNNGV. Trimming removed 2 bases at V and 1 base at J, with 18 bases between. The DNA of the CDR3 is TGTGCCAGCAGCTTAAGTAGTGGCCACTCGCCTTCCTACAATGAGCAGTTCATC. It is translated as CASSLSSGHSPSYNEQFI.

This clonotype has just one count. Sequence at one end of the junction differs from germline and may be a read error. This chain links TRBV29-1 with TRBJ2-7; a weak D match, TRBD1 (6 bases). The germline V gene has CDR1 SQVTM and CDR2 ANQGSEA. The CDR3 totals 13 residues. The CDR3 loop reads CSVEQGSVPPRDF. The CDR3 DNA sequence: TGCAGCGTTGAACAGGGGTCCGTCCCCCCCCGGGACTTC.

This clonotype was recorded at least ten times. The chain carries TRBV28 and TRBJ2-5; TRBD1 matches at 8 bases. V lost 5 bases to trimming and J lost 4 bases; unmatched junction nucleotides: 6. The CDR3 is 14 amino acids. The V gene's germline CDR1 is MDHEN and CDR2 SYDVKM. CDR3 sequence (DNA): TGTGCCAGCAGTGCAGGGGGCCTAGGAGAGACCCAGTACTTC. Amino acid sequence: CASSAGGLGETQYF.